This T cell receptor beta chain was recorded in a study of cytomegalovirus exposure and HLA in healthy donors. Study-wide context: Prior work identified 95 million to 120 million unique TCR beta sequences in around 170 million T cells.

Deletions cut 4 bases from V and 0 bases from J, with 15 bases between. CDR3 size: 16 residues. CDR1 and CDR2 (germline): SGHRS, YFSETQ. PCR amplification relied on 60 Vbeta primers (plus 13 Jbeta primers). The repertoire was sequenced with immunoSEQ multiplex PCR; TCRdb's copy has only in-frame clones and lacks some. Found here are over 150,000 clones, roughly four fifths of them singletons; the top ten hold around 3.3%. This clonotype originated in a woman under 40 in good health and CMV-seropositive. What was sequenced was PBMCs. The chain carries TRBV5-1 and TRBJ2-3; a possible D gene is TRBD2 (6 bases). CDR3 protein: CASSPGSGSSTDTQYF. The CDR3 region has the DNA TGCGCCAGCAGCCCTGGTAGCGGCTCTAGCACAGATACGCAGTATTTT.